This record concerns one T cell receptor (beta chain) sequence. The record originates from a study of blood T cell repertoires in COVID-19. Study at large: Spain, Italy and the United States supplied samples that represented acute and convalescent COVID-19.

Profiled with immunoSEQ multiplex PCR; TCRdb holds only in-frame clones, not every one. The sample shows about 130,000 clones, roughly 77% of them seen only once. The CDR3 sequence is 13 residues long. J lost 5 bases, V lost 5 bases, and 3 bases had no gene match. The genes are TRBV12-3 or TRBV12-4 and TRBJ1-3, with 7 positions matching TRBD1. This TCR was recovered from a woman in her 70s with COVID-19, enrolled during active disease. The sample taken for sequencing was peripheral blood. CDR3 region: CASSRQGRNTIYF. The CDR3 nucleotides read TGTGCCAGCAGTCGACAGGGCAGAAACACCATATATTTT.